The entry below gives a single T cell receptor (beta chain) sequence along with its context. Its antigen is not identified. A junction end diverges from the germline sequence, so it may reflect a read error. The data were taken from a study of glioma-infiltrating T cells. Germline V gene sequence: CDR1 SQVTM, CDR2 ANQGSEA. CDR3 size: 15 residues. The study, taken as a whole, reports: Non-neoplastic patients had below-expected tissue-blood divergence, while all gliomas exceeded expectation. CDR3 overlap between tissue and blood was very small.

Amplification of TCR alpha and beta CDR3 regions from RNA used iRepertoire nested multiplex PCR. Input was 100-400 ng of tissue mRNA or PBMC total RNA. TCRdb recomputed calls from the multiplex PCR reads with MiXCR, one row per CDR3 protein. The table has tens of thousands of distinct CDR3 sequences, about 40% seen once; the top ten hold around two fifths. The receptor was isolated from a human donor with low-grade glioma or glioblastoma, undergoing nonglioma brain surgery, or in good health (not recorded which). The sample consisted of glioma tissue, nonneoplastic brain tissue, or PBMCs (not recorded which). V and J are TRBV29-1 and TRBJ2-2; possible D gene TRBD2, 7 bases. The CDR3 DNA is TGCAGCGTTGATCTCCCGGGGGGCTACACCGCGGAGCTGTTTTTT. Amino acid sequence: CSVDLPGGYTAELFF.